This T cell receptor (beta chain) stems from a study of T cell responses to AZD1222 COVID-19 vaccine. Findings and limits, study-wide: Donors were mostly white British, more females; clonal diversity possibly underestimated. Baseline serostatus was positive in only a handful of AZD1222 recipients.

Sequenced by immunoSEQ multiplex PCR; TCRdb stores in-frame clones only, minus some. The profile shows 65,000 to 85,000 clones, more than 70% of them singletons. The CDR3 runs to 18 residues. Germline assignment: CDR1 GTSNPN and CDR2 SVGIG (reference sequence). The trim removed 2 bases at V and 7 bases at J, leaving 20 bases unmatched. Details on this clone: Its cognate antigen is unknown.

This chain connects TRBV30 to TRBJ2-1; 7 bases fit TRBD2. Sequenced here: peripheral blood, sampled 28 days after the second dose of the MenACWY control vaccine. This TCR was sampled from an adult who received the MenACWY meningococcal vaccine as a control. CDR3 nucleotides: TGTGCCTGGAGTCCCATGGGACCGCGGGGGAGTGGGAAGAATGAGCAGTTCTTC. This gives the protein CAWSPMGPRGSGKNEQFF.